The sequence of this TCR beta chain was determined in a study of T-cell reconstitution after alpha-beta-depleted transplantation in children. Germline assignment: CDR1 ENHRY and CDR2 SYGVKD. V dropped 3 bases and J dropped 14 bases, with 11 bases sitting between them. CDR3 length: 12 residues. Unique molecular identifiers were used in preparing the TCRbeta library. TCRdb passed the PCR reads through MiXCR, listing each CDR3 protein once. The profile shows about 400,000 distinct CDR3 sequences, roughly 13% of them singletons. The receptor's source is a human donor who donated a stem cell graft to a child with Fanconi anemia. The sequencing used PBMCs, collected from the stem cell graft. V is TRBV10-3 and J is TRBJ1-6; D not certain. The CDR3 here is CAISDGERTLHF. CDR3 coding DNA: TGTGCCATCAGTGACGGGGAGCGAACCCTCCACTTT.